The 11 T cell receptor beta chains given below trace back to one sample, sequenced in a study of PD-1 blockade in classical Hodgkin lymphoma. In every patient, relapse followed autologous stem cell transplantation, while exposure to brentuximab vedotin differed. Magnetic depletion of unwanted cells isolated CD4+ T cells from thawed PBMCs. Measured with immunoSEQ multiplex PCR; TCRdb has only the in-frame clones, and not every one. The table lists around 34,000 clones, 90% of them singletons. Sample: CD4+ T cells from blood, taken at baseline. These receptors were collected from a human donor with classical Hodgkin lymphoma.

The gene calls are TRBV19 and TRBJ1-1; D remains unclear. V was pared by 6 bases and J by 3 bases, with 5 bases between. The CDR3 has 11 residues. Germline CDR1 LNHDA, CDR2 SQIVND (reference sequence). As DNA, the CDR3 is TGTGCCAGTAGGGGATACACTGAAGCTTTCTTT. Translated: CASRGYTEAFF.

The V and J genes are TRBV29-1 and TRBJ2-7; a weak D match, TRBD2 (6 bases). The V gene's germline CDR1 is SQVTM and CDR2 ANQGSEA. This CDR3 region has 12 residues. Trimming took off 7 bases at V and 6 bases at J, with 16 bases between the two ends. CDR3 in DNA: TGCAGCGCCACGGTGGGGGGTGGCGAGCAGTACTTC. Protein product: CSATVGGGEQYF.

The chain recombines TRBV4-2 with TRBJ1-2, with TRBD1 as a possible D gene (6 bases). This CDR3 is 15 amino acids long. Looked up from germline, CDR1 is LGHNA and CDR2 is YNFKEQ. The V end was cut by 2 bases, the J end by 1 base, with 11 bases between. In nucleotides, the CDR3 is TGTGCCAGCAGCCAAAATCTCAGGGGTAACTATGGCTACACCTTC. Translation: CASSQNLRGNYGYTF.

This clone was seen just once. This sequence joins TRBV19 and TRBJ2-2, with TRBD1 matching over 8 bases. V was clipped by 7 bases and J by 6 bases; unmatched bases: 13. The CDR3 is 16 residues long. Germline V CDR1 and CDR2: LNHDA, SQIVND (reference sequence). CDR3 amino acids: CASTLRQGAGAGELFF. CDR3 in DNA: TGTGCCAGTACTCTACGGCAGGGGGCAGGAGCCGGGGAGCTGTTTTTT.

In the case of this clone: Different DNA sequences within this sample yield the same CDR3. This chain links TRBV7-9 with TRBJ2-7, with unresolved D. The CDR3 runs 12 residues. The germline V gene has CDR1 SEHNR and CDR2 FQNEAQ (reference sequence). V was clipped by 6 bases and J by 0 bases, with 6 bases between them. Here the CDR3 DNA reads TGTGCCAGCAGTCTTAGCTCCTACGAGCAGTACTTC. This encodes CASSLSSYEQYF. Looking up the rest from reference TRBV7-9 and TRBJ2-7 gives the full variable domain: DTGVSQNPRHKITKRGQNVTFRCDPISEHNRLYWYRQTLGQGPEFLTYFQNEAQLEKSRLLSDRFSAERPKGSFSTLEIQRTEQGDSAMYLCASSLSSYEQYFGPGTRLTVT.

This sequence joins TRBV7-9 and TRBJ1-4; 7 bases map to TRBD1. CDR1 and CDR2 from the germline V gene are SEHNR and FQNEAQ (reference sequence). V shed 1 base, J shed 3 bases, and the junction held 11 bases outside the gene matches. CDR3 size: 18 residues. Here the CDR3 DNA reads TGTGCCAGCAGCTTAGGCCAGACAGCCACAGGGGCTAATGAAAAACTGTTTTTT. Its protein is CASSLGQTATGANEKLFF.

This chain connects TRBV10-3 to TRBJ1-4; 8 bases are a match to TRBD1. In germline, CDR1 is ENHRY, CDR2 SYGVKD. This CDR3 has 14 amino acids. V lost 7 bases to trimming and J lost 4 bases; unmatched junction nucleotides: 5. The CDR3 nucleotides are TGTGCCATCAATCCAGGGGGCCTTAATGAAAAACTGTTTTTT. It yields the protein CAINPGGLNEKLFF.

The V call is TRBV5-1, the J call TRBJ2-6; maybe TRBD1 (5 bases). V dropped 0 bases and J dropped 1 base, with 5 bases sitting between them. There are 15 residues in the CDR3. CDR1 and CDR2 from the germline V gene are SGHRS and YFSETQ. CDR3 DNA: TGCGCCAGCAGCTTGGAGGGGTCTGGGGCCAACGTCCTGACTTTC. It is translated as CASSLEGSGANVLTF. The whole variable domain, filled in from reference TRBV5-1 and TRBJ2-6, reads KAGVTQTPRYLIKTRGQQVTLSCSPISGHRSVSWYQQTPGQGLQFLFEYFSETQRNKGNFPGRFSGRQFSNSRSEMNVSTLELGDSALYLCASSLEGSGANVLTFGAGSRLTVL.

The rearrangement links TRBV28 to TRBJ1-1; D is perhaps TRBD1 (5 bases). The V end lost 10 bases, the J end lost 0 bases, and 15 bases lay between the germline ends. This CDR3 has 14 residues. Germline V CDR1 and CDR2: MDHEN, SYDVKM. Here the CDR3 DNA reads TGTGCCACCGGCCTTGGGACGGTGAACACTGAAGCTTTCTTT. Protein sequence: CATGLGTVNTEAFF.

V gene TRBV18 combines with J gene TRBJ2-7; 10 positions agree with TRBD1. The CDR3 covers 16 residues. CDR1 is KGHSH and CDR2 is LQKENI in the germline V gene. The V gene end was trimmed by 5 bases and the J gene end by 6 bases; junction bases not matched to a gene: 13. CDR3 in amino acids: CASSSSGTGVRGEQYF. The CDR3 DNA follows: TGTGCCAGCTCATCTTCCGGGACAGGGGTCCGGGGCGAGCAGTACTTC.

This chain connects TRBV28 to TRBJ1-2; TRBD1 matches at 7 bases. V lost 3 bases, J lost 4 bases, and 2 bases stayed unmatched. The CDR3 totals 13 residues. The germline gives CDR1 MDHEN, CDR2 SYDVKM. In DNA, the CDR3 is TGTGCCAGCAGTTTCGACAGGGTCTATGGCTACACCTTC. Its translation: CASSFDRVYGYTF.